A single sample is the source of the 29 T cell receptor beta chains below, sequenced in a study of T cell changes during pregnancy in multiple sclerosis. Only in-frame clones appear in the TCRdb table, and some are missing; sequencing was by immunoSEQ multiplex PCR. The data show tens of thousands of clones, approximately 90% seen once. Sequencing was performed on peripheral blood, taken in the third trimester of pregnancy. The receptors stem from a female donor with multiple sclerosis, enrolled in a pregnancy study.

The gene calls are TRBV19 and TRBJ2-1; TRBD2 agrees at 15 bases. Germline V gene sequence: CDR1 LNHDA, CDR2 SQIVND (reference sequence). The junction had 11 bases not matched to a gene; V was cut back by 3 bases and J by 5 bases. This CDR3 comprises 19 residues. The CDR3, as DNA: TGTGCCAGTAGTATTAAGCCCTGGACTAGCGGGAGGGTAGACAATGAGCAGTTCTTC. It specifies CASSIKPWTSGRVDNEQFF.

The rearrangement uses TRBV9 and TRBJ2-7; D call uncertain. The CDR3 extends over 14 amino acids. Trimming stripped 4 bases from V and 0 bases from J, with 11 bases between. The germline V gene encodes CDR1 SGDLS and CDR2 YYNGEE. The chain's CDR3 is CASSPNADSYEQYF. CDR3 in DNA: TGTGCCAGCAGCCCCAACGCGGACTCCTACGAGCAGTACTTC.

V gene TRBV6-5 combines with J gene TRBJ2-7; TRBD2 aligns across 9 bases. The CDR3 length is 15 residues. Unmatched junction bases numbered 8, after V lost 4 bases and J lost 4 bases. CDR1 is MNHEY and CDR2 is SVGAGI in the germline V gene. The CDR3 reads CASSFEASGAYEQYF. The CDR3 coding sequence is TGTGCCAGCAGTTTTGAGGCTAGCGGGGCGTACGAGCAGTACTTC.

The V gene is TRBV6-5, the J gene TRBJ2-1, with 8 bases identical to TRBD1. This CDR3 has 15 amino acids. Trimming at V came to 2 bases and at J to 8 bases, leaving 8 bases not matched to a gene. Germline V gene lookup returns CDR1 MNHEY and CDR2 SVGAGI. In DNA form, the CDR3 reads TGTGCCAGCAGTTACACCGGACAGGGCAGGTATGAGCAGTTCTTC. Its translation: CASSYTGQGRYEQFF.

The J gene is TRBJ2-7, the V gene TRBV10-2, with 7 positions matching TRBD2. This CDR3 has 15 residues. CDR1 and CDR2 (germline): WSHSY, SAAADI. V was clipped by 7 bases and J by 3 bases; unmatched bases: 12. CDR3 nucleotides: TGCGCCAGCATCGTGGACGGCCGGGGGGACTACGAGCAGTACTTC. It yields the protein CASIVDGRGDYEQYF.

The chain carries TRBV4-2 and TRBJ1-2, with TRBD1 as a possible D gene (5 bases). Germline V gene lookup returns CDR1 LGHNA and CDR2 YNFKEQ. This CDR3 has 16 amino acids. Trimming took 0 bases from V and 4 from J, leaving 15 bases between them. CDR3 amino acids: CASSQDIGGRAYGYTF. DNA for the CDR3: TGTGCCAGCAGCCAAGATATTGGGGGGAGAGCCTATGGCTACACCTTC.

The chain employs TRBV4-3 and TRBJ2-1; 12 nucleotides line up with TRBD2. V lost 2 bases, J lost 8 bases, and 4 bases stayed unmatched. The CDR3 runs 15 residues. The germline gives CDR1 LGHNA, CDR2 YSLEER. This CDR3 is CASSQLAGGPDEQFF. As DNA, the CDR3 is TGCGCCAGCAGCCAACTAGCGGGAGGGCCTGATGAGCAGTTCTTC.

The CDR3 sequence: CASSPIRGRASAYEQYF. The DNA for the CDR3 is TGTGCCAGCAGTCCCATTAGGGGCAGGGCGTCGGCCTACGAGCAGTACTTC. The chain recombines TRBV28 with TRBJ2-7; a possible D gene is TRBD1 (5 bases). The germline V gene encodes CDR1 MDHEN and CDR2 SYDVKM. V was cut by 5 bases and J by 2 bases, with 22 bases left in between. The CDR3 is 17 residues long.

DNA of the CDR3: TGTGCCAGCAGCTTGACTAGCTCCTCCTACAATGAGCAGTTCTTC. Translated: CASSLTSSSYNEQFF. This chain uses TRBV11-3 with TRBJ2-1; 7 positions match TRBD2. The V and J ends lost 3 bases and 0 bases, in that order; junction bases with no gene match: 2. Germline V CDR1 and CDR2: SGHNT, YENEEA. The CDR3 loop spans 15 amino acids.

This chain links TRBV10-3 with TRBJ1-2; TRBD1 matches 9 bases. V gave up 7 bases and J gave up 6 bases; unmatched junction bases: 9. CDR1 ENHRY and CDR2 SYGVKD come from the germline V gene. The CDR3 runs 14 residues. For the CDR3, the DNA is TGTGCCATCACCCGGACAGGGGCCTCGGATGGCTACACCTTC. The encoded protein is CAITRTGASDGYTF.

In this sample, this clone turned up a few times. The chain carries TRBV6-1 and TRBJ1-2, with a tentative D call TRBD1 (5 bases). Trimming pared 3 bases from V and 4 bases from J, leaving 6 bases between. CDR1 is MNHNS and CDR2 is SASEGT in the germline V gene. This CDR3 region has 12 residues. The CDR3, as DNA: TGTGCCAGCAGTGAGGGGGGCTATGGCTACACCTTC. This sequence encodes CASSEGGYGYTF.

This chain uses TRBV7-2 with TRBJ2-7; 8 bases fit TRBD1. Germline V lookup: CDR1 SGHTA, CDR2 FQGNSA. V lost 5 bases and J lost 1; bases outside the gene matches: 7. This CDR3 is built from 15 residues. CDR3 loop: CASSQDRGKSYEQYF. CDR3 bases: TGTGCCAGCAGCCAAGACAGGGGAAAGTCCTACGAGCAGTACTTC.

The CDR3 loop is CASSAGDFKLGTEAFF. CDR3 nucleotide sequence: TGTGCCAGCAGCGCCGGGGATTTTAAGTTGGGCACTGAAGCTTTCTTT. This sequence joins TRBV9 and TRBJ1-1; D not certain. Trimming removed 3 bases from V and 4 bases from J, with 19 bases in between. Germline loops: CDR1 SGDLS, CDR2 YYNGEE. The CDR3 is 16 residues long.

The chain links TRBV4-1 to TRBJ2-1, with TRBD2 matching 9 bases. Germline assignment: CDR1 MGHRA and CDR2 YSYEKL. J gave up 1 base and V 0 bases, and 4 bases lay outside the gene matches. The CDR3 is 17 residues long. The CDR3 sequence: CASSQDETSGSYNEQFF. Here the CDR3 DNA reads TGCGCCAGCAGCCAAGATGAAACTAGCGGGTCCTACAATGAGCAGTTCTTC.

This chain joins TRBV2 and TRBJ2-1, with 9 bases aligning to TRBD2. Germline V gives CDR1 SNHLY, CDR2 FYNNEI. V lost 4 bases, J lost 2 bases, and 3 bases stayed unmatched. The CDR3 has 15 amino acids. The CDR3 reads CASSVTSGTYNEQFF. For the CDR3, the DNA is TGTGCCAGCAGTGTGACTAGCGGTACCTACAATGAGCAGTTCTTC.

The chain carries TRBV13 and TRBJ2-3, with TRBD2 identical over 9 bases. The length of the CDR3 is 15 residues. The V gene end was trimmed by 3 bases and the J gene end by 3 bases; junction bases not matched to a gene: 4. CDR1 is PRHDT and CDR2 is FYEKMQ in the germline V gene (reference sequence). The CDR3 DNA sequence: TGTGCCAGCAGCTTGAGGACTAGCGAGACAGATACGCAGTATTTT. Residues: CASSLRTSETDTQYF.

This chain uses TRBV30 with TRBJ2-7, with D perhaps TRBD2 (5 bases). The length of the CDR3 is 12 residues. Germline CDR1 and CDR2: GTSNPN and SVGIG (reference sequence). V was cut by 5 bases and J by 6 bases, with 14 bases left in between. DNA for the CDR3: TGTGCCTGGGGAGGTGGAGTTTTCGAGCAGTACTTC. Amino acids: CAWGGGVFEQYF.

The chain carries TRBV7-6 and TRBJ2-5; no clear D gene. The assigned J gene may be wrong: the sequence end matches TRBJ2-7 better. Germline V gives CDR1 SGHVS, CDR2 FNYEAQ. The CDR3 has 13 amino acids. The CDR3 DNA sequence: TGTGCCAGCAGCCGGGCTAGCTCCTACGAGCAGTACTTC. Residues: CASSRASSYEQYF.

The chain couples TRBV10-2 to TRBJ2-6; D gene unclear. V was shortened by 2 bases and J by 2 bases, with 7 bases between the two germline ends. The germline V gene has CDR1 WSHSY and CDR2 SAAADI. The CDR3 runs 15 residues. CDR3 nucleotide sequence: TGCGCCAGCAGTGAGGGAGTTGCTGGGGCCAACGTCCTGACTTTC. It yields the protein CASSEGVAGANVLTF.

The chain links TRBV6-5 to TRBJ1-1; weak D call: TRBD1 (6 bases). CDR1 MNHEY and CDR2 SVGAGI come from the germline V gene. The CDR3 spans 14 residues. Trimming shortened V by 0 bases and J by 7 bases, and 12 bases separated the two germline ends. The CDR3 reads CASSYSMTGSEAFF. In DNA, the CDR3 is TGTGCCAGCAGTTACTCGATGACAGGCAGTGAAGCTTTCTTT.

This clone was observed a single time. The genes are TRBV5-5 and TRBJ2-2, with D tentatively TRBD2 (5 bases). This CDR3 is 15 amino acids long. Germline CDR1 is SGHKS and CDR2 is YYEKEE (reference sequence). Trimming took 9 bases from V and 0 from J, leaving 15 bases between them. The CDR3 protein is CATNNGVTNTGELFF. The CDR3 bases are TGTGCCACCAACAACGGGGTTACGAACACCGGGGAGCTGTTTTTT.

This chain connects TRBV4-1 to TRBJ2-7; 7 positions match TRBD1. This CDR3 has 13 residues. V was pared by 4 bases and J by 6 bases, with 6 bases of the junction left unmatched. Germline lookup yields CDR1 MGHRA and CDR2 YSYEKL. Here the CDR3 reads CASSLPTGPEQYF. CDR3 DNA sequence: TGCGCCAGCAGCCTCCCGACAGGGCCCGAGCAGTACTTC.

The V call is TRBV6-5, the J call TRBJ2-5; D perhaps matches TRBD1 (6 bases). Per the germline V gene, CDR1 is MNHEY and CDR2 is SVGAGI. CDR3 size: 16 residues. The V gene lost 4 bases and the J gene lost 10 bases, with 25 bases spanning the gap. As DNA, the CDR3 is TGTGCCAGCAGTTCTTTAGGACAGACCACTCACAGAAACCAGTACTTC. Encoded protein: CASSSLGQTTHRNQYF.

This clone has only one observation. The rearrangement joins TRBV7-2 to TRBJ2-7, with 7 bases matching TRBD2. V lost 5 bases and J lost 3; bases outside the gene matches: 7. The V gene's germline CDR1 is SGHTA and CDR2 FQGNSA. The length of the CDR3 is 14 residues. CDR3 bases: TGTGCCAGCAGCCAGGGACTAACGGGCTACGAGCAGTACTTC. Its protein is CASSQGLTGYEQYF.

The chain carries TRBV4-2 and TRBJ2-2, with a tentative D call TRBD2 (6 bases). The CDR3 consists of 15 residues. Germline lookup yields CDR1 LGHNA and CDR2 YNFKEQ. With 6 bases removed from V and 3 bases from J, the gap between germline ends came to 14 bases. In DNA form, the CDR3 reads TGTGCCAGCAGGTCCCCCGGGGGAGACACCGGGGAGCTGTTTTTT. This gives the protein CASRSPGGDTGELFF.

This chain connects TRBV5-4 to TRBJ2-5; D is unclear. Trimming removed 3 bases at V and 2 bases at J, with 11 bases between. The germline CDR1 and CDR2 sequences are SGHNT and YYREEE (reference sequence). This CDR3 comprises 14 residues. CDR3 in DNA: TGTGCCAGCAGCTCGTCGACGGGTCAAGAGACCCAGTACTTC. This codes for CASSSSTGQETQYF.

The gene calls are TRBV6-1 and TRBJ2-1; 10 positions agree with TRBD2. CDR1 is MNHNS and CDR2 is SASEGT in the germline V gene. The V and J ends lost 6 bases and 7 bases, in that order; junction bases with no gene match: 6. The CDR3 extends over 14 amino acids. CDR3 amino acids: CASSPSGRVNEQFF. The CDR3, as DNA: TGTGCCAGCAGCCCTAGCGGGAGAGTAAATGAGCAGTTCTTC.

The chain recombines TRBV10-1 with TRBJ2-5, with TRBD2 as a possible D gene (5 bases). V shed 4 bases and J shed 1 base, with 13 bases lying between them. Germline CDR1 and CDR2: WNHNN and SYGVQD (reference sequence). This CDR3 region has 15 residues. CDR3 sequence: CASSGSGSAQETQYF. CDR3 DNA: TGCGCCAGCAGTGGGTCCGGTAGCGCCCAAGAGACCCAGTACTTC.

The chain couples TRBV29-1 to TRBJ2-7, with D maybe TRBD1 (6 bases). The CDR3 contains 11 residues. V dropped 4 bases and J dropped 4 bases, with 8 bases sitting between them. Germline CDR1 is SQVTM and CDR2 is ANQGSEA. Here the CDR3 DNA reads TGCAGCGTTGCAGGGGAGTACGAGCAGTACTTC. Its protein product is CSVAGEYEQYF.